This paragraph covers one TCR beta chain sequence. This entry comes from a study of T cell responses to AZD1222 COVID-19 vaccine. The repertoire was sequenced with immunoSEQ multiplex PCR; TCRdb's copy has only in-frame clones and lacks some. This sample has approximately 71,000 clones, with 80% found just once. The CDR3 is 16 residues long. CDR1 and CDR2 (germline): ENHRY, SYGVKD. Trimming removed 2 bases from V and 0 bases from J, with 14 bases in between. J is TRBJ2-7 and V is TRBV10-3; D is undetermined. Sequencing used peripheral blood, obtained on day 0 of AZD1222 vaccination. This TCR was sampled from an adult in good health. The CDR3 DNA follows: TGTGCCATCAGTGAGCCCCCCGATAGGCCCTCCTACGAGCAGTACTTC. Amino acid sequence: CAISEPPDRPSYEQYF.